These 21 T cell receptor beta chains originate from one sample sequenced in a study of vaccination effects on CD4 cells after COVID-19. Antigen-specific CD4+ T cells were expanded with viral peptide pools in the ViraFEST assay before sequencing. Upon completion of under eleven days in culture, CD4+ T cells were isolated. Participants were given two doses of BNT162b2 or mRNA-1273 vaccine. The antigens these receptors bind are not known. Generated by immunoSEQ multiplex PCR, the TCRdb table keeps only in-frame clones and is missing some. The sample records roughly 46,000 clones, around 70% being singletons. The sample was CD4+ T cells from PBMCs cultured with HCoV-OC43 spike peptides, taken after COVID-19 vaccination. As to subset: HCoV-OC43 spike overlapping peptide pool stimulation. These receptors were collected from a human donor who received a COVID-19 vaccine.

Only a few counts were recorded for this clone. This chain uses TRBV4-2 with TRBJ1-2, with 10 bases aligning to TRBD1. This CDR3 region has 17 residues. The V gene's germline CDR1 is LGHNA and CDR2 YNFKEQ. V was clipped by 0 bases and J by 6 bases; unmatched bases: 10. The CDR3 DNA follows: TGTGCCAGCAGCCAAGATTTGACAGGGGGCGTGATCCATGGCTACACCTTC. As protein: CASSQDLTGGVIHGYTF.

The chain combines TRBV7-8 with TRBJ1-5; unclear D gene. CDR3 length: 15 amino acids. Germline loops: CDR1 SGHVS, CDR2 FQNEAQ. The V end lost 2 bases, the J end lost 0 bases, and 8 bases lay between the germline ends. CDR3 sequence (DNA): TGTGCCAGCAGCTTATTGCTTACTAGCAATCAGCCCCAGCATTTT. Its protein product is CASSLLLTSNQPQHF.

The chain carries TRBV6-5 and TRBJ1-1; D remains ambiguous. V was shortened by 0 bases and J by 1 base, with 6 bases between the two germline ends. CDR1 and CDR2 (germline): MNHEY, SVGAGI. This CDR3 contains 14 residues. CDR3 DNA: TGTGCCAGCAGTTACTCGGGGTGGAACACTGAAGCTTTCTTT. Translation gives CASSYSGWNTEAFF.

The chain uses TRBV7-7 and TRBJ2-1, with 8 nucleotides matching TRBD2. This CDR3 has 18 amino acids. Germline V gives CDR1 SSHAT, CDR2 FNYEAQ (reference sequence). The J segment lost 0 bases and the V segment lost 0 bases, leaving 7 bases of the junction unmatched. CDR3 nucleotides: TGTGCCAGCAGCTTAGCGGGTAGCGGGGCGAGCTCCTACAATGAGCAGTTCTTC. The encoded protein is CASSLAGSGASSYNEQFF.

This clone was detected a few times. V and J are TRBV5-1 and TRBJ2-2; unclear D gene. Germline values: CDR1 SGHRS, CDR2 YFSETQ. This CDR3 contains 14 residues. V was cut by 0 bases and J by 5 bases, with 8 bases left in between. For the CDR3, the DNA is TGCGCCAGCAGCTTGGCCCCTGCAACCGGGGAGCTGTTTTTT. Residues: CASSLAPATGELFF.

CDR3 residues: CASSIDGVKTEAFF. The CDR3 DNA reads TGTGCCAGTAGTATAGACGGGGTAAAAACTGAAGCTTTCTTT. This chain links TRBV19 with TRBJ1-1; D gene uncertain. The CDR3 covers 14 residues. In germline, CDR1 is LNHDA, CDR2 SQIVND (reference sequence). V lost 0 bases and J lost 5, with 10 bases in between.

The chain joins TRBV10-1 to TRBJ2-7; 13 bases fit TRBD2. The CDR3 has 17 amino acids. Trimming cost V 3 bases and J 3 bases; bases outside gene matches: 8. Germline V CDR1 and CDR2: WNHNN, SYGVQD (reference sequence). CDR3 bases: TGCGCCAGCAGTGAACCAAGGACTAGCGGGGGTGACTACGAGCAGTACTTC. Translation: CASSEPRTSGGDYEQYF.

This chain joins TRBV5-1 and TRBJ1-1; 9 bases line up with TRBD1. Germline-derived CDR1 and CDR2 are SGHRS and YFSETQ. J gave up 3 bases and V 2 bases, and 8 bases lay outside the gene matches. This CDR3 is built from 16 residues. CDR3 nucleotide sequence: TGCGCCAGCAGCTTCAACAGGGGGCAGCAGGACACTGAAGCTTTCTTT. Its protein product is CASSFNRGQQDTEAFF.

The chain employs TRBV12-5 and TRBJ1-1; no reliable D call. V shed 6 bases and J shed 3 bases, with 14 bases lying between them. Germline assignment: CDR1 LGHNT and CDR2 FRNRAP. The CDR3 consists of 14 residues. CDR3 amino acids: CASGFGYTDTEAFF. The CDR3, as DNA: TGTGCTAGTGGCTTCGGGTATACGGACACTGAAGCTTTCTTT.

The chain uses TRBV30 and TRBJ1-5, with 10 positions matching TRBD1. V was clipped by 0 bases and J by 6 bases; unmatched bases: 5. The germline V gene has CDR1 GTSNPN and CDR2 SVGIG (reference sequence). The CDR3 has 15 residues. In DNA, the CDR3 is TGTGCCTGGAGTGTAGGGACAGGGGCGAGTCAGCCCCAGCATTTT. The encoded protein is CAWSVGTGASQPQHF.

The V and J genes are TRBV11-2 and TRBJ2-3, with D perhaps TRBD1 (6 bases). Trimming took off 5 bases at V and 1 base at J, with 13 bases between the two ends. There are 15 residues in the CDR3. The germline V gene has CDR1 SGHAT and CDR2 FQNNGV. The CDR3 sequence: CASSKRTEGTDTQYF. Here the CDR3 DNA reads TGTGCCAGCAGCAAGAGGACAGAAGGCACAGATACGCAGTATTTT.

The chain recombines TRBV15 with TRBJ2-1; TRBD2 aligns across 10 bases. Germline V gene data show CDR1 as LNHNV and CDR2 as YYDKDF (reference sequence). The CDR3 sequence is 21 residues long. The V and J ends lost 0 bases and 4 bases, in that order; junction bases with no gene match: 18. The CDR3 here is CATSRESVSEIAGGYYNEQFF. The DNA of the CDR3 is TGTGCCACCAGCAGAGAATCAGTTTCTGAAATAGCGGGAGGATATTACAATGAGCAGTTCTTC.

V usage is TRBV6-1 and J usage is TRBJ2-7; D remains ambiguous. The CDR3 loop spans 13 amino acids. Germline V gene data show CDR1 as MNHNS and CDR2 as SASEGT. V lost 1 base and J 2 bases, leaving 6 bases between the germline ends. The CDR3, as DNA: TGTGCCAGCAGTGAAGGGCGCCCCTACGAGCAGTACTTC. As protein: CASSEGRPYEQYF.

J is TRBJ1-3 and V is TRBV18; TRBD1 agrees at 7 bases. Germline-derived CDR1 and CDR2 are KGHSH and LQKENI. The junction had 8 bases not matched to a gene; V was cut back by 3 bases and J by 0 bases. The CDR3 is 17 amino acids. CDR3 loop: CASSPRQGLSSGNTIYF. The DNA for the CDR3 is TGTGCCAGCTCACCTCGACAGGGCCTGAGCTCTGGAAACACCATATATTTT.

This clone has just a few counts. The J gene is TRBJ2-4, the V gene TRBV5-4, with D possibly being TRBD1 (5 bases). V lost 4 bases and J lost 4, with 12 bases in between. From germline, CDR1 is SGHNT and CDR2 YYREEE (reference sequence). CDR3 length: 14 residues. As DNA, the CDR3 is TGTGCCAGCAGCCGCCAGGACATAAAAAACATTCAGTACTTC. This sequence encodes CASSRQDIKNIQYF.

This chain uses TRBV5-1 with TRBJ2-7, with 7 bases lining up with TRBD1. V lost 4 bases, J lost 4 bases, and 11 bases stayed unmatched. Germline CDR1 reads SGHRS; CDR2 reads YFSETQ. The CDR3 is made up of 15 amino acids. In DNA form, the CDR3 reads TGCGCCAGCAGCCTGGCCGCGACAGGGTTGTACGAGCAGTACTTC. It is translated as CASSLAATGLYEQYF.

The CDR3 sequence: CASRAPGTESPLHF. CDR3 sequence (DNA): TGTGCCAGCAGGGCGCCTGGGACGGAGTCACCCCTCCACTTT. The J gene is TRBJ1-6, the V gene TRBV5-5; D possibly corresponds to TRBD1 (5 bases). CDR1 is SGHKS and CDR2 is YYEKEE in the germline V gene (reference sequence). V lost 5 bases to trimming and J lost 10 bases, with 16 bases between them. This CDR3 has 14 residues.

The rearrangement joins TRBV6-1 to TRBJ1-5; D is uncertain. This CDR3 region has 15 residues. Germline lookup yields CDR1 MNHNS and CDR2 SASEGT. V was cut by 3 bases and J by 2 bases, with 11 bases left in between. CDR3 sequence: CASSDEGPRNQPQHF. DNA for the CDR3: TGTGCCAGCAGTGACGAAGGGCCTCGCAATCAGCCCCAGCATTTT.

This clone was recorded once. The chain uses TRBV9 and TRBJ2-1; D is ambiguous. Germline CDR1 is SGDLS and CDR2 is YYNGEE. Trimming took 0 bases from V and 4 from J, leaving 11 bases between them. The CDR3 contains 15 residues. CDR3 in DNA: TGTGCCAGCAGCGTAGCAGGTTTAGGGTACAATGAGCAGTTCTTC. Translated, it gives CASSVAGLGYNEQFF.

The chain uses TRBV11-2 and TRBJ1-2; no reliable D call. The germline CDR1 and CDR2 sequences are SGHAT and FQNNGV. The CDR3 spans 15 residues. V was trimmed by 3 bases and J by 2 bases, leaving 13 bases between them. CDR3 sequence (DNA): TGTGCCAGCAGCTTCCGTCCCGTTACAAACTATGGCTACACCTTC. Translating it yields CASSFRPVTNYGYTF.

The chain couples TRBV6-5 to TRBJ2-1; D remains ambiguous. The V end lost 2 bases, the J end lost 9 bases, and 5 bases lay between the germline ends. CDR1 is MNHEY, CDR2 SVGAGI, per germline. CDR3 size: 11 residues. CDR3 nucleotides: TGTGCCAGCAGTTACCACCTTGAGCAGTTCTTC. As protein: CASSYHLEQFF.